The table lists the clone carrying this T cell receptor beta chain with a few counts. Its antigen remains unidentified. This sample was included in a study of vaccination and CD4 T cells after COVID-19. Cultured CD4+ T cell DNA underwent sequencing with the Oncomine TCR Beta short-read assay. From CD4+ T cells that had been cultured, genomic DNA was extracted. TCRdb recomputed calls from the PCR reads with MiXCR, one row per CDR3 protein. The sample lists almost 9,500 distinct CDR3 sequences; about 33% were seen once. Trimming took 4 bases from V and 6 from J, leaving 13 bases between them. CDR1 SGHTA and CDR2 FQGNSA come from the germline V gene. The length of the CDR3 is 15 residues. Specified treatment: approximately 10-day PBMC culture with coronavirus spike peptide pools or control peptides (ViraFEST assay). CD4+ T cells that came from the unexposed donor were collected before the COVID-19 pandemic (2011-2018).

This TCR came from a human donor in good health. V and J are TRBV7-2 and TRBJ1-6; D perhaps matches TRBD1 (5 bases). Sequenced input: CD4+ T cells from blood, cultured in vitro. The chain's CDR3 is CASSSVPGGNSPLHF. DNA for the CDR3: TGTGCCAGCAGCTCGGTCCCCGGGGGTAATTCACCCCTCCACTTT.